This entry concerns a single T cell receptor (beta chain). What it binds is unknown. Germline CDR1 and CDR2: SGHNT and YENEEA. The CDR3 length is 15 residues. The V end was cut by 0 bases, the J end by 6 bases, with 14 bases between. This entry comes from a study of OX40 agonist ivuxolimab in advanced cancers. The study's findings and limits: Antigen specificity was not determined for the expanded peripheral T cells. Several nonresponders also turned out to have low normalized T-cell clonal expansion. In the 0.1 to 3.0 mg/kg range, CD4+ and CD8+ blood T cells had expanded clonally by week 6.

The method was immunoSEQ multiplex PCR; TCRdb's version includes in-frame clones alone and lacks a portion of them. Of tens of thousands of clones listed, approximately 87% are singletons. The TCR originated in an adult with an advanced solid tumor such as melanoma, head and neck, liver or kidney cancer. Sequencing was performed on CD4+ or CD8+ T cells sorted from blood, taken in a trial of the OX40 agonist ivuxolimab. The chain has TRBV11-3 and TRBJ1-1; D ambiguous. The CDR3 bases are TGTGCCAGCAGCTTAGATCCCGGGCCAGGCGCTGAAGCTTTCTTT. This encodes CASSLDPGPGAEAFF.